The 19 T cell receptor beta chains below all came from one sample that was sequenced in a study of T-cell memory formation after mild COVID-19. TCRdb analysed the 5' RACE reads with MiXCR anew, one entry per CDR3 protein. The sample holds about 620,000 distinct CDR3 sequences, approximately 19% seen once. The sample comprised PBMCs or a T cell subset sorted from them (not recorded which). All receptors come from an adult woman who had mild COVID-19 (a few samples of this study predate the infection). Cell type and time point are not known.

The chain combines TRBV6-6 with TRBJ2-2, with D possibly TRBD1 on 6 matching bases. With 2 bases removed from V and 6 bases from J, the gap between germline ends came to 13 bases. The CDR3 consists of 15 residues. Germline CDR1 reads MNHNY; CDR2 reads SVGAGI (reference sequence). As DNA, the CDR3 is TGTGCCAGCAGTTACGGACAGAAAAAGCCCGGGGAGCTGTTTTTT. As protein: CASSYGQKKPGELFF.

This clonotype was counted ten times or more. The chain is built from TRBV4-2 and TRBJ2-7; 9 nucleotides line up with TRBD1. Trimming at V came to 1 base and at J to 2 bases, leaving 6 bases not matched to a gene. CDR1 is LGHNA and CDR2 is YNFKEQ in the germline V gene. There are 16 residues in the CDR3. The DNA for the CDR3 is TGTGCCAGCAGCCAAGCTGCCCGGGACAGGGCCTACGAGCAGTACTTC. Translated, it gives CASSQAARDRAYEQYF.

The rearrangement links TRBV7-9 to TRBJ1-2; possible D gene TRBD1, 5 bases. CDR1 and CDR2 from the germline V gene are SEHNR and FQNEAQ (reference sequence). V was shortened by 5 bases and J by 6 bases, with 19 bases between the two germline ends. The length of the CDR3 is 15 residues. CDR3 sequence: CASSIDGGAGDGYTF. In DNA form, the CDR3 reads TGTGCCAGCAGCATAGACGGGGGTGCAGGAGATGGCTACACCTTC.

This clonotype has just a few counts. The CDR3 bases are TGCAGTGCTAGTGGCAAACTCCAAGAGACCCAGTACTTC. Translating gives CSASGKLQETQYF. The V gene is TRBV20-1, the J gene TRBJ2-5, with D hard to call. This CDR3 is 13 amino acids long. Trimming removed 3 bases at V and 1 base at J, with 9 bases between. The germline V gene has CDR1 DFQATT and CDR2 SNEGSKA (reference sequence).

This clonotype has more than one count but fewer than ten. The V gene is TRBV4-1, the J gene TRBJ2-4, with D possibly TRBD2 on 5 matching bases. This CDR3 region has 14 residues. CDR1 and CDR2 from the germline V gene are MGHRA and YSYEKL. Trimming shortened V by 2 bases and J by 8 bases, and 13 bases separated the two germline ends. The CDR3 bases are TGCGCCAGCAGCCAAATCCCCATCGGGGACATTCAGTACTTC. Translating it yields CASSQIPIGDIQYF.

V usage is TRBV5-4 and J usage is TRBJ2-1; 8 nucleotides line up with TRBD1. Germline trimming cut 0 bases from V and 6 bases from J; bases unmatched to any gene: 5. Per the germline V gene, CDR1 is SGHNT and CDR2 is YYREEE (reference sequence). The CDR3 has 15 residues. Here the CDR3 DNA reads TGTGCCAGCAGCTTGGATAACAGGGGGTCCAATGAGCAGTTCTTC. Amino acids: CASSLDNRGSNEQFF.

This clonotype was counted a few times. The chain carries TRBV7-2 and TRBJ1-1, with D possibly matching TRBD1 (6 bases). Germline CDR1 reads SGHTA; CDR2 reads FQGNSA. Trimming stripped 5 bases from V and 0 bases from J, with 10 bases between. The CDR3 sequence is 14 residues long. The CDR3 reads CASSKDRLNTEAFF. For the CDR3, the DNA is TGTGCCAGCAGCAAGGACAGATTGAACACTGAAGCTTTCTTT.

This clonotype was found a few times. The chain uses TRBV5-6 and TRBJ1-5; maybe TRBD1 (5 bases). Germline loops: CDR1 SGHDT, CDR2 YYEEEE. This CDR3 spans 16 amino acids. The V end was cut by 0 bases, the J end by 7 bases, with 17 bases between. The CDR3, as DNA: TGTGCCAGCAGCTTGGCACTCGGGGCCGGGAGACAGCCCCAGCATTTT. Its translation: CASSLALGAGRQPQHF.

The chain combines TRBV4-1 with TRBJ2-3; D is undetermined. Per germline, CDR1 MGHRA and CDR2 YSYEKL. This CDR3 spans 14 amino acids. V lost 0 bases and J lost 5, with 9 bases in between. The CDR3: CASSQDDRRDTQYF. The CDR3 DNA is TGCGCCAGCAGCCAAGATGATAGGAGAGATACGCAGTATTTT.

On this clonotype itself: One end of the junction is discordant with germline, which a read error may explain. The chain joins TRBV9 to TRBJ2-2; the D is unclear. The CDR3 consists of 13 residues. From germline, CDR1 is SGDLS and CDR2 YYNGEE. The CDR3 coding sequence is TGTGACAGCAGCACCCGGAACACCGGGGAGCTGTTTTTT. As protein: CDSSTRNTGELFF.

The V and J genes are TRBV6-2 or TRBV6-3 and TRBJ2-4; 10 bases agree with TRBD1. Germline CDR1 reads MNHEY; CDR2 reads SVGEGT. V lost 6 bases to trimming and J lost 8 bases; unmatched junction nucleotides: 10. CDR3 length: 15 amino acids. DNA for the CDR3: TGTGCCAGCAGAGAGGGGGACAGGGGACACGACATTCAGTACTTC. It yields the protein CASREGDRGHDIQYF.

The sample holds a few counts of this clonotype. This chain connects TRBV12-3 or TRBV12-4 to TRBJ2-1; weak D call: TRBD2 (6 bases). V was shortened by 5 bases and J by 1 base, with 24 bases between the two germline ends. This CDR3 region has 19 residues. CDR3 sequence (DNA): TGTGCCAGCAGTCGAACCGGGACCTCGGGGGTAGGGTCCTACAATGAGCAGTTCTTC. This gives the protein CASSRTGTSGVGSYNEQFF.

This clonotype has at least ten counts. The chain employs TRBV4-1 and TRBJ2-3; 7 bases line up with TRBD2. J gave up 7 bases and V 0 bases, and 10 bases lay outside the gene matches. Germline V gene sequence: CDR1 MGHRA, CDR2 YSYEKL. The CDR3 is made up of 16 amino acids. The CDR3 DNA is TGCGCCAGCAGCCAAGAGGTCCGGGGGGTATTAAATACGCAGTATTTT. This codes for CASSQEVRGVLNTQYF.

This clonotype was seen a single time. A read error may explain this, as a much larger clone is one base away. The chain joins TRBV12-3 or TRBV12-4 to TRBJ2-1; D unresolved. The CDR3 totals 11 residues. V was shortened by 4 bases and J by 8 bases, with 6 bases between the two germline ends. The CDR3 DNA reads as TGTGCCAGCAGTTCCCCCCATGAGCAGTTCTTC. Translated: CASSSPHEQFF.

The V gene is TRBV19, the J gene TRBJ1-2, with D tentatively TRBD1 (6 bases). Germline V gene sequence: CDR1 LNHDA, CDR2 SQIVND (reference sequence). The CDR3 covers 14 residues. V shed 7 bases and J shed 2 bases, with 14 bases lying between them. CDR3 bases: TGTGCCAGTAAAAGGGACAACCTAAACTATGGCTACACCTTC. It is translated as CASKRDNLNYGYTF. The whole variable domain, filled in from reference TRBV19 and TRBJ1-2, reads DGGITQSPKYLFRKEGQNVTLSCEQNLNHDAMYWYRQDPGQGLRLIYYSQIVNDFQKGDIAEGYSVSREKKESFPLTVTSAQKNPTAFYLCASKRDNLNYGYTFGSGTRLTVV.

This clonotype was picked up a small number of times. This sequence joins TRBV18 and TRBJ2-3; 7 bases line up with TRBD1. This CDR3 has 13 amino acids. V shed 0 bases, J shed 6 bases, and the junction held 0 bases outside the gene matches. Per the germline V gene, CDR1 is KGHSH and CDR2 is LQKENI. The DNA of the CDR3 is TGTGCCAGCTCACCACCGGGACAGGATACGCAGTATTTT. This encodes CASSPPGQDTQYF.

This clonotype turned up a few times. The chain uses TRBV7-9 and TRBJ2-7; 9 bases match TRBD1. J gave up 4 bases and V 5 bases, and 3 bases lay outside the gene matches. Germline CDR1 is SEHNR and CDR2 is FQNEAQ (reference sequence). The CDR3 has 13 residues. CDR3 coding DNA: TGTGCCAGCAGCACAGGGGGCAGGTACGAGCAGTACTTC. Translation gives CASSTGGRYEQYF.

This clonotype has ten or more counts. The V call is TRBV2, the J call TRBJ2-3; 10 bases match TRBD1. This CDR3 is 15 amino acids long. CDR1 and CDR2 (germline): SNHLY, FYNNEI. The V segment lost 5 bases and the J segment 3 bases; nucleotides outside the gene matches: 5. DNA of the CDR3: TGTGCCAGCAGTCCGGGACAGGGGATGACAGATACGCAGTATTTT. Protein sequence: CASSPGQGMTDTQYF.

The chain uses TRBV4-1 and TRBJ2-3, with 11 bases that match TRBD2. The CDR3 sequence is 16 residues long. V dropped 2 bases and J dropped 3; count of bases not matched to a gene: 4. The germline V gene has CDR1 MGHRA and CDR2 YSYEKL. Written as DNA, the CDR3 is TGCGCCAGCAGCCAACCTCTAGCGGGGGGAACAGATACGCAGTATTTT. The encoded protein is CASSQPLAGGTDTQYF.